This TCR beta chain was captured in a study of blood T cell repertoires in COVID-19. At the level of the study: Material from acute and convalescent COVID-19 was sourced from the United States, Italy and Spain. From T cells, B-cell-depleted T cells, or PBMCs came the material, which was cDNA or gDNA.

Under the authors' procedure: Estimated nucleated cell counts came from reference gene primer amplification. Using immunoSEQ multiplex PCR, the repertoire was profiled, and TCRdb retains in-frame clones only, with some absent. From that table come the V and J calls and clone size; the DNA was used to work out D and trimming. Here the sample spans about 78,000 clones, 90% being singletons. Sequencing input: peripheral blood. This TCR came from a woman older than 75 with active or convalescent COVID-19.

In DNA, the CDR3 is TGTGCCAGCAGCGGCACAGGGGGCATCCATCAGCCCCAGCATTTT. Its translation: CASSGTGGIHQPQHF. This chain connects TRBV2 to TRBJ1-5, with 9 bases matching TRBD1. The CDR3 consists of 15 residues. The V and J ends lost 6 bases and 5 bases, in that order; junction bases with no gene match: 8. The germline V gene has CDR1 SNHLY and CDR2 FYNNEI.